The 14 T cell receptor beta chains below all came from one sample that was sequenced in a study of blood T cell repertoires in COVID-19. Libraries were prepared by immunoSEQ multiplex PCR; TCRdb keeps only in-frame clonotypes and omits some of them. The sample contains about 140,000 clones, around 90% of which appear only once. The sequenced material came from peripheral blood. The source of these receptors is a man between 70 and 80 years old with acute or convalescent COVID-19.

The rearrangement links TRBV11-2 to TRBJ1-6; TRBD1 is a possible D gene (6 bases). V lost 6 bases and J lost 7, with 13 bases in between. In germline, CDR1 is SGHAT, CDR2 FQNNGV. This CDR3 spans 14 amino acids. The CDR3 spells CASREQGENSPLHF. CDR3 bases: TGTGCCAGCAGGGAACAGGGAGAGAATTCACCCCTCCACTTT.

The chain is built from TRBV11-2 and TRBJ2-2, with 13 bases matching TRBD2. This CDR3 is 15 amino acids long. V gave up 5 bases and J gave up 6 bases; unmatched junction bases: 3. Germline loops: CDR1 SGHAT, CDR2 FQNNGV. This chain's CDR3 is CASSGLAGVSGELFF. CDR3 nucleotide sequence: TGTGCCAGCAGCGGACTAGCGGGAGTATCCGGGGAGCTGTTTTTT.

This chain connects TRBV19 to TRBJ2-5; TRBD2 aligns across 7 bases. Trimming took 3 bases from V and 5 from J; bases not matched to a gene: 6. The CDR3 totals 14 residues. Per germline, CDR1 LNHDA and CDR2 SQIVND (reference sequence). CDR3 sequence reads: CASSIQGGVETQYF. CDR3 DNA sequence: TGTGCCAGTAGTATCCAGGGAGGGGTCGAGACCCAGTACTTC.

V is TRBV30 and J is TRBJ2-5, with 7 bases aligning to TRBD2. This CDR3 is 13 amino acids long. Looked up from germline, CDR1 is GTSNPN and CDR2 is SVGIG (reference sequence). The V segment lost 0 bases and the J segment 5 bases; nucleotides outside the gene matches: 3. The CDR3 sequence is CAWSVTSAETQYF. The CDR3 DNA sequence: TGTGCCTGGAGTGTTACTAGCGCGGAGACCCAGTACTTC.

Here the CDR3 DNA reads TGTGCCAGCAGCCAAGCGGAGGGGAGGACGCAGTATTTT. This sequence encodes CASSQAEGRTQYF. V is TRBV14 and J is TRBJ2-3, with D tentatively TRBD2 (6 bases). Germline lookup yields CDR1 SGHDN and CDR2 FVKESK. V lost 1 base and J 9 bases, leaving 11 bases between the germline ends. This CDR3 is built from 13 residues.

This clone was observed a handful of times. The V and J genes are TRBV7-2 and TRBJ2-5; no clear D. The ends were cut back, 3 bases at V and 3 bases at J, with 11 bases in the middle. The CDR3 contains 14 residues. Germline CDR1 is SGHTA and CDR2 is FQGNSA. The CDR3 loop reads CASSFQASKETQYF. The CDR3, as DNA: TGTGCCAGCAGCTTTCAGGCATCCAAAGAGACCCAGTACTTC.

The chain couples TRBV3-1 (or the pseudogene TRBV3-2) to TRBJ1-6; TRBD1 might be the D (6 bases). The V gene's germline CDR1 is LGHDT and CDR2 YNNKEL (reference sequence). CDR3 length: 18 residues. Trimming removed 2 bases from V and 7 bases from J, with 21 bases in between. CDR3 region: CASSQNVPAGTTNSPLHF. The CDR3 region has the DNA TGTGCCAGCAGCCAAAATGTTCCCGCTGGGACAACGAATTCACCCCTCCACTTT.

A single count supports this clone. The rearrangement uses TRBV19 and TRBJ1-1; 11 nucleotides align to TRBD1. V dropped 5 bases and J dropped 4; count of bases not matched to a gene: 9. The CDR3 runs to 16 residues. Germline-derived CDR1 and CDR2 are LNHDA and SQIVND (reference sequence). CDR3 in amino acids: CASSRQGQGALTEAFF. The CDR3 region has the DNA TGTGCCAGTAGTCGGCAAGGACAGGGGGCACTCACTGAAGCTTTCTTT.

The genes are TRBV18 and TRBJ1-6, with 8 bases aligning to TRBD1. The CDR3 is 18 residues long. Germline loops: CDR1 KGHSH, CDR2 LQKENI. V gave up 4 bases and J gave up 2 bases; unmatched junction bases: 10. The CDR3 sequence is CASSRTTGEDTYNSPLHF. The CDR3 DNA follows: TGTGCCAGCTCACGGACGACAGGGGAGGACACCTATAATTCACCCCTCCACTTT.

The rearrangement links TRBV30 to TRBJ2-3; 8 bases line up with TRBD1. V trimming: 5 bases; J trimming: 1 base; junction bases outside the gene matches: 5. Germline loops: CDR1 GTSNPN, CDR2 SVGIG (reference sequence). The CDR3 spans 14 residues. The DNA for the CDR3 is TGTGCCTGGGGACCGGGACAGGGCACAGATACGCAGTATTTT. Amino acid sequence: CAWGPGQGTDTQYF. Filled out from reference TRBV30 and TRBJ2-3, the complete variable domain reads SQTIHQWPATLVQPVGSPLSLECTVEGTSNPNLYWYRQAAGRGLQLLFYSVGIGQISSEVPQNLSASRPQDRQFILSSKKLLLSDSGFYLCAWGPGQGTDTQYFGPGTRLTVL.

This chain connects TRBV9 to TRBJ2-7; 13 nucleotides agree with TRBD2. The ends lost 4 bases at V and 2 bases at J; junction bases unmatched: 9. CDR1 and CDR2 (germline): SGDLS, YYNGEE. The CDR3 has 17 amino acids. The CDR3 DNA follows: TGTGCCAGCAGCCAGACTAGCGGGGGGCCCCTGACCTACGAGCAGTACTTC. Residues: CASSQTSGGPLTYEQYF.

This clone was observed a few times. The chain combines TRBV5-1 with TRBJ1-1; 9 bases map to TRBD1. V gave up 4 bases and J gave up 6 bases; unmatched junction bases: 7. Looked up from germline, CDR1 is SGHRS and CDR2 is YFSETQ. This CDR3 is 14 amino acids long. The CDR3 coding sequence is TGCGCCAGCAGCCTCCGGACAGGGGCCGCTGAAGCTTTCTTT. Translated, it gives CASSLRTGAAEAFF. The full variable domain, with the rest looked up from reference TRBV5-1 and TRBJ1-1, is KAGVTQTPRYLIKTRGQQVTLSCSPISGHRSVSWYQQTPGQGLQFLFEYFSETQRNKGNFPGRFSGRQFSNSRSEMNVSTLELGDSALYLCASSLRTGAAEAFFGQGTRLTVV.

V gene TRBV28 combines with J gene TRBJ1-1, with 12 bases lining up with TRBD1. CDR1 is MDHEN, CDR2 SYDVKM, per germline. V shed 10 bases, J shed 4 bases, and the junction held 10 bases outside the gene matches. There are 15 residues in the CDR3. The CDR3 nucleotides read TGTGCCACCACGGGGACAGGGGGCTTGGGCACTGAAGCTTTCTTT. The encoded protein is CATTGTGGLGTEAFF.

This clone was seen more than once but under ten times. This chain connects TRBV7-9 to TRBJ1-1, with D unclear. The CDR3 has 13 amino acids. The germline V and J ends were trimmed by 4 bases and 8 bases, with 14 bases remaining between them. Germline-derived CDR1 and CDR2 are SEHNR and FQNEAQ (reference sequence). CDR3 region: CASSSLDSQEAFF. DNA for the CDR3: TGTGCCAGCAGCTCCTTGGATTCACAGGAAGCTTTCTTT. The full variable domain, its missing parts supplied by reference TRBV7-9 and TRBJ1-1, is DTGVSQNPRHKITKRGQNVTFRCDPISEHNRLYWYRQTLGQGPEFLTYFQNEAQLEKSRLLSDRFSAERPKGSFSTLEIQRTEQGDSAMYLCASSSLDSQEAFFGQGTRLTVV.